The entry that follows covers one T cell receptor beta chain sequence. The RNA input was roughly 0.45 to 1 ug, and it was reverse transcribed with random hexamers. A single record per CDR3 protein comes from TCRdb applying MiXCR to the immunoSEQ multiplex PCR reads. The sample has roughly 120,000 distinct CDR3 sequences, about 95% seen once. The data are from a study of CD8 T cells in Susac syndrome. The sequenced sample consisted of CD4+ T cells from PBMCs. This receptor was identified in a human donor in good health.

The CDR3 is CASSPSGRGRNTEAFF. The CDR3 nucleotides read TGTGCCAGCAGCCCCTCGGGAAGGGGGAGGAACACTGAAGCTTTCTTT. The V and J genes are TRBV27 and TRBJ1-1; D is perhaps TRBD1 (6 bases). Germline CDR1 is MNHEY and CDR2 is SMNVEV (reference sequence). The CDR3 runs to 16 residues. Trimming pared 6 bases from V and 1 base from J, leaving 18 bases between.